Listed below are T cell receptor beta chains from one sample, sequenced in a study of graft-versus-host responses after intestinal transplantation. The repertoire was sequenced with immunoSEQ multiplex PCR; TCRdb's copy has only in-frame clones and lacks some. The sample yields 80,000 to 95,000 clones, more than 85% seen once. No antigen is known for these receptors. This sample comprised unstimulated CD8+ T cells sorted from spleen or lymph node cells, obtained before intestinal transplant. The receptor set was obtained from a human donor who received an intestinal transplant. Both conserved end residues are trimmed from each CDR3.

V,CDR3
TRBV19,ASASWFRYNSPLH
TRBV11-2,ASSLETGVNPEAF
TRBV11-3,ASSARLSPDTQY
TRBV4-1,ASSQGPRTLGNSPLH
TRBV5-6,ASSFSPTGELF
TRBV11-2,ASSLESSWGAEQY
TRBV9,ASSDAPERGASYEQY
TRBV9,ASSTRTGSGYT
TRBV19,ASSTWGGDNEQF
TRBV4-3,ASSQDRGLNRH
TRBV5-6,ASSWTANTEAF
TRBV11-2,ASSSLRTSGGSYEQY
TRBV5-6,ASSLEDRDEQY
TRBV10-2,ASSESSWSGGGNEQF
TRBV4-3,ASSQDWLAGEEGTDTQY
TRBV7-9,ASSSQVRTFNYGYT
TRBV18,ASSPSEAFVETQY
TRBV27,ASSPGGTGASEAF
TRBV5-1,ASSSGLAGSSYNEQF